This T cell receptor (beta chain) was obtained from a study of neurological immune-mediated disorders. The study, taken as a whole, reports: TCR-beta repertoires seemed private in all groups, with no expanded CDR3 amino acid sequences shared.

CDR1 SGHRS and CDR2 YFSETQ come from the germline V gene. The CDR3 has 17 residues. J gave up 2 bases and V 4 bases, and 11 bases lay outside the gene matches. Noted time point: technical triplicate 1. The unsorted libraries were prepared from 2 million PBMCs (stored at -80 C). Template-switch 5'RACE cDNA synthesis added a 10-nucleotide unique molecular identifier. TCRdb analysed the 5' RACE reads with MiXCR anew, one entry per CDR3 protein. The sample holds 30,000 to 40,000 distinct CDR3 sequences; 11% are singletons and the top ten take approximately 4%. This clonotype was seen repeatedly, ten times or more. No antigen is known for it.

Material for sequencing was PBMCs. The chain joins TRBV5-1 to TRBJ1-2, with 10 bases identical to TRBD1. The TCR comes from a man aged 55 to 69 with HTLV-1-associated myelopathy (HAM/TSP). The CDR3 sequence is CASSSGTGAHGNYGYTF. CDR3 DNA sequence: TGCGCCAGCAGCAGTGGGACAGGGGCCCACGGGAACTATGGCTACACCTTC.